Presented here are 9 T cell receptor beta chains from one specimen sequenced in a study of PD-1 blockade in classical Hodgkin lymphoma. Brentuximab vedotin exposure varied, and every patient relapsed after autologous stem cell transplantation. Profiled with immunoSEQ multiplex PCR; TCRdb holds only in-frame clones, not every one. This table has about 43,000 clones, approximately 79% appearing once. Material: peripheral blood mononuclear cells (PBMCs), obtained before the second cycle of nivolumab. These TCRs come from a human donor with classical Hodgkin lymphoma.

The chain uses TRBV28 and TRBJ1-5; a weak D match, TRBD1 (5 bases). Germline values: CDR1 MDHEN, CDR2 SYDVKM. The CDR3 is 16 residues long. Between the trimmed V and J ends, which lost 2 bases and 2 bases, there was a span of 13 bases. CDR3: CASSLMWGSGNQPQHF. DNA of the CDR3: TGTGCCAGCAGTTTAATGTGGGGGAGCGGCAATCAGCCCCAGCATTTT.

This chain uses TRBV30 with TRBJ2-3; the D is unclear. Trimming removed 1 base at V and 2 bases at J, with 7 bases between. The CDR3 runs to 13 residues. Germline lookup yields CDR1 GTSNPN and CDR2 SVGIG (reference sequence). The CDR3 reads CAWSAFYTDTQYF. Here the CDR3 DNA reads TGTGCCTGGAGTGCCTTCTACACAGATACGCAGTATTTT.

V is TRBV6-5 and J is TRBJ1-1; D unclear. Trimming stripped 0 bases from V and 9 bases from J, with 11 bases between. CDR3 length: 13 amino acids. Germline V gene sequence: CDR1 MNHEY, CDR2 SVGAGI. The CDR3 nucleotides are TGTGCCAGCAGTTACTCGACTGTTAACCAAGCTTTCTTT. Translated, it gives CASSYSTVNQAFF.

The gene calls are TRBV7-9 and TRBJ1-2; 9 bases agree with TRBD1. V was pared by 5 bases and J by 6 bases, with 10 bases of the junction left unmatched. Germline CDR1 is SEHNR and CDR2 is FQNEAQ (reference sequence). The CDR3 totals 15 residues. The CDR3 nucleotides read TGTGCCAGCAGCCGAAGCACAGGGGGCGGAAATGGCTACACCTTC. It is translated as CASSRSTGGGNGYTF.

The chain is built from TRBV29-1 and TRBJ2-7; weak D call: TRBD1 (6 bases). Per the germline V gene, CDR1 is SQVTM and CDR2 is ANQGSEA. V lost 1 base, J lost 0 bases, and 10 bases lay in between. CDR3 length: 14 amino acids. The CDR3 reads CSVEVDSSSYEQYF. The CDR3 DNA sequence: TGCAGCGTTGAAGTGGACAGCAGCTCCTACGAGCAGTACTTC.

The rearrangement uses TRBV9 and TRBJ2-3; TRBD2 aligns across 11 bases. Germline loops: CDR1 SGDLS, CDR2 YYNGEE. This CDR3 has 17 amino acids. V was clipped by 0 bases and J by 4 bases; unmatched bases: 7. The CDR3 reads CASSVDSSGGASDTQYF. CDR3 coding DNA: TGTGCCAGCAGCGTAGACAGTAGCGGGGGGGCCTCAGATACGCAGTATTTT.

The CDR3 nucleotides read TGTGCCAGCAGTTTGTCGCTAGGACGGACAGATACGCAGTATTTT. Its protein is CASSLSLGRTDTQYF. The gene calls are TRBV28 and TRBJ2-3, with no clear D. The ends were cut back, 3 bases at V and 3 bases at J, with 13 bases in the middle. Germline CDR1 MDHEN, CDR2 SYDVKM. This CDR3 comprises 15 residues. Filled out from reference TRBV28 and TRBJ2-3, the complete variable domain reads DVKVTQSSRYLVKRTGEKVFLECVQDMDHENMFWYRQDPGLGLRLIYFSYDVKMKEKGDIPEGYSVSREKKERFSLILESASTNQTSMYLCASSLSLGRTDTQYFGPGTRLTVL.

The rearrangement uses TRBV5-1 and TRBJ2-1, with 11 bases fitting TRBD2. The germline gives CDR1 SGHRS, CDR2 YFSETQ. The CDR3 loop spans 16 amino acids. The ends lost 3 bases at V and 1 base at J; junction bases unmatched: 3. The CDR3: CASSSRLAGSYNEQFF. The CDR3 nucleotides are TGCGCCAGCAGCTCGAGACTAGCGGGGTCCTACAATGAGCAGTTCTTC.

This chain joins TRBV11-2 and TRBJ2-7; 11 bases match TRBD2. Germline CDR1 and CDR2: SGHAT and FQNNGV. J was trimmed by 0 bases and V by 6 bases; bases with no gene match: 16. This CDR3 has 19 residues. The CDR3 bases are TGTGCCAGCAGTTTTACCCCAAGACTAGCGGGGCCCAGCTCCTACGAGCAGTACTTC. Translated: CASSFTPRLAGPSSYEQYF.